A selection of T cell receptor beta chains follows, all from one sample in a study of identical twins. In TCRdb, the 5' RACE reads were re-called with MiXCR into one record per CDR3 protein. The sample lists about 220,000 distinct CDR3 sequences, around a tenth occurring once. The material sequenced was memory (CD45RO+) T cells sorted from blood. The receptors derive from a woman aged 18 to 35 in good health. Each CDR3 is given with its conserved first and last residue. D genes are given only for firm matches. Clone size, where shown, is once, few, many, or a class for clones that have expanded.

d_call	v_call	clone_size	j_call	cdr3_nt	cdr3_aa
.	TRBV20-1	many	TRBJ1-1	TGCAGTACCCTCAAATTCGCTGAAGCTTTCTTT	CSTLKFAEAFF
TRBD2	TRBV4-3	.	TRBJ2-7	TGCGCCAGCAGCCAAGAGCCCGGGACTAGGGGTGACGAGCAGTACTTC	CASSQEPGTRGDEQYF
TRBD2	TRBV10-3	.	TRBJ2-7	TGTGCCATCAACCTAGCGGGAGTCTCTTACGAGCAGTACTTC	CAINLAGVSYEQYF
TRBD2	TRBV20-1	many	TRBJ2-7	TGCAGTGCCACGGGACTAGCGGGATCCTACGAGCAGTACTTC	CSATGLAGSYEQYF
.	TRBV20-1	.	TRBJ1-5	TGCAGTGCTAGAGATTCCTCTAAAGCGGCCCAGCATTTT	CSARDSSKAAQHF
TRBD1	TRBV7-2	few	TRBJ2-2	TGTGCCAGCAGGATCCAACAGGGGTACACCGGGGAGCTGTTTTTT	CASRIQQGYTGELFF
TRBD1	TRBV15	few	TRBJ1-1	TGTGCCACCAGCAGGACGGGACAGGGGAACACTGAAGCTTTCTTT	CATSRTGQGNTEAFF
.	TRBV6-4	.	TRBJ1-1	TGTGCCAGCAGGGACCAGACGAACACTGAAGCTTTCTTT	CASRDQTNTEAFF
.	TRBV13	.	TRBJ1-2	TGTGCCAGCAGCCCAGGGGTCAACTATGGCTACACCTTC	CASSPGVNYGYTF
.	TRBV5-1	many	TRBJ2-7	TGCGCCAGCGGCGCAGGGGCCTGGTACGAGCAGTACTTC	CASGAGAWYEQYF
.	TRBV6-5	.	TRBJ2-5	TGTGCCAGCAGTTACCCCGGCAGAAAAGAGACCCAGTACTTC	CASSYPGRKETQYF
TRBD2	TRBV6-2/TRBV6-3	few	TRBJ2-7	TGTGCCAGCAGTTCTTCAAGCGGGAGAGCTTACTGGCAGTACTTC	CASSSSSGRAYWQYF
TRBD1	TRBV18	few	TRBJ1-1	TGTGCCAGCTCACCGGGACAGGGGGAGAGTGAAGCTTTCTTT	CASSPGQGESEAFF
.	TRBV20-1	.	TRBJ1-1	TGCAGTGCTAGCAGACCAGGATCAACTGAAGCTTTCTTT	CSASRPGSTEAFF
.	TRBV7-2	few	TRBJ1-6	TGTGCCAGCAGCTTAGTATCGGGGGGGGGTTCACCCCTCCACTTT	CASSLVSGGGSPLHF
.	TRBV25-1	many	TRBJ2-6	TGTGCCAGCGGATCGCACCCAGGGGGGGGGGCCAACGTCCTGACTTTC	CASGSHPGGGANVLTF
.	TRBV5-1	few	TRBJ1-2	TGCGCCAGCAGCCTCCGGGAGTTTAATGAAGGCTACACCTTC	CASSLREFNEGYTF
.	TRBV10-3	few	TRBJ1-1	TGTGCCATCAGTGAAAGCCAGTTAAGAGCTTTCTTT	CAISESQLRAFF
.	TRBV10-2	.	TRBJ2-7	TGCGCCAGCAGAAGCCGGGACCTATACGAGCAGTACTTC	CASRSRDLYEQYF
.	TRBV20-1	few	TRBJ2-4	TGCAGTGCTAGAGTGAACAGCATTCAGTACTTC	CSARVNSIQYF
TRBD1	TRBV19	.	TRBJ1-1	TGTGCCAGTAGGGGGGACAGGGGCTTAACTGAAGCTTTCTTT	CASRGDRGLTEAFF
.	TRBV20-1	many	TRBJ2-7	TGCAGTGCTAGAAAAGCAATGATGGACGAGCAGTACTTC	CSARKAMMDEQYF
TRBD1	TRBV7-9	.	TRBJ2-4	TGTGCCAGCAGCCGGACAGGGGGTCTTGAGAACATTCAGTACTTC	CASSRTGGLENIQYF
.	TRBV6-1	few	TRBJ2-7	TGTGCCAGCAGTGTTACGCCTACCTACGAGCAGTACTTC	CASSVTPTYEQYF
.	TRBV12-3/TRBV12-4	few	TRBJ1-5	TGTGCCAGCAGTCCACGGGCCGATCAGCCCCAGCATTTT	CASSPRADQPQHF
TRBD2	TRBV6-2/TRBV6-3	few	TRBJ2-7	TGTGCCATCTCGGGACTAGATGACGAGCAGTACTTC	CAISGLDDEQYF